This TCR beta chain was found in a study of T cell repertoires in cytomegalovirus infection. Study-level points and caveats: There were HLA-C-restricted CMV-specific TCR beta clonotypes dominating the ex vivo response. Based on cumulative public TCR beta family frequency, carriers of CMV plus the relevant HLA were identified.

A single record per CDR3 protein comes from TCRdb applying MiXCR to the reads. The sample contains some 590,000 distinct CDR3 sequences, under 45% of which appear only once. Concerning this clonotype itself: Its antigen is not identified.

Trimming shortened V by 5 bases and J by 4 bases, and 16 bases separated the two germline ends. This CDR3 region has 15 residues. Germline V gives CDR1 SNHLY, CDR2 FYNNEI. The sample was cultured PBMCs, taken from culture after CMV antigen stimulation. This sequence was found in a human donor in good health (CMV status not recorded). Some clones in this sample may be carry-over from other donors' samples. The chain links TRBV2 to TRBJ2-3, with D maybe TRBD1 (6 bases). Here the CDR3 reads CASSREGDLADTQYF. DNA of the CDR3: TGTGCCAGCAGTCGTGAGGGGGATTTGGCAGATACGCAGTATTTT.